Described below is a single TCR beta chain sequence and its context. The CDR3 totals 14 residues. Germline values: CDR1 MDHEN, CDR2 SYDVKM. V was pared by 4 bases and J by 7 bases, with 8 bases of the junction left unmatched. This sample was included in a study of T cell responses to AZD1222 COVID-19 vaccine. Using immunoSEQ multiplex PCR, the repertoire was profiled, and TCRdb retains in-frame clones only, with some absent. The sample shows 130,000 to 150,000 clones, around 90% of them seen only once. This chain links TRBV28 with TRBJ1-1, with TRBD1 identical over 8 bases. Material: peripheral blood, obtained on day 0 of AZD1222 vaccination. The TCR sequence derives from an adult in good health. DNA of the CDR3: TGTGCCAGCAGTTCCCCGGGACAGGAGCATGAAGCTTTCTTT. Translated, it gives CASSSPGQEHEAFF.